This TCR beta chain was recorded in a study of shared clonotypes between healthy human individuals. The V gene end was trimmed by 3 bases and the J gene end by 8 bases; junction bases not matched to a gene: 3. This CDR3 comprises 14 residues. CDR1 is SGHNT, CDR2 YYREEE, per germline (reference sequence). The protocol was immunoSEQ multiplex PCR, while the TCRdb copy is restricted to in-frame clones and leaves out a portion. The sample records some 2,000,000 clones, more than 90% being singletons. The chain combines TRBV5-4 with TRBJ2-1; TRBD2 matches at 12 bases. This sequence was found in a man aged 18-30 years in good health. Material: naive CD4+ T cells sorted from blood. Subset: CD45RA+ positively selected. As DNA, the CDR3 is TGTGCCAGCAGCTCTAGCGGGGGGGTGGATGAGCAGTTCTTC. It specifies CASSSSGGVDEQFF.